Each of the 30 T cell receptor beta chains below was sequenced from the same sample in a study of cytomegalovirus exposure and HLA in healthy donors. Primers included in the PCR were 60 Vbeta and 13 Jbeta primers. TCRdb's copy holds only in-frame clones and misses some; the assay was immunoSEQ multiplex PCR. The repertoire holds 240,000 or so clones, with 82% as singletons. The sample consisted of PBMCs. The source of these receptors is a woman in her forties in good health and CMV-seropositive.

The V and J genes are TRBV11-2 and TRBJ2-5; possibly TRBD2 for D (6 bases). The CDR3 length is 15 residues. V dropped 0 bases and J dropped 5 bases, with 13 bases sitting between them. From germline, CDR1 is SGHAT and CDR2 FQNNGV. The CDR3 here is CASSLDPGAGETQYF. CDR3 in DNA: TGTGCCAGCAGCTTAGATCCTGGGGCGGGGGAGACCCAGTACTTC. Combining the CDR3 with reference TRBV11-2 and TRBJ2-5 gives the whole variable domain EAGVAQSPRYKIIEKRQSVAFWCNPISGHATLYWYQQILGQGPKLLIQFQNNGVVDDSQLPKDRFSAERLKGVDSTLKIQPAKLEDSAVYLCASSLDPGAGETQYFGPGTRLLVL.

J is TRBJ1-2 and V is TRBV7-9; D is unresolved. Germline CDR1 SEHNR, CDR2 FQNEAQ (reference sequence). The CDR3 length is 14 residues. V was pared by 1 base and J by 5 bases, with 11 bases between. CDR3 in amino acids: CASSLEAAGYGYTF. Written as DNA, the CDR3 is TGTGCCAGCAGCTTAGAAGCCGCCGGTTATGGCTACACCTTC.

This clone was detected only once. V gene TRBV7-2 combines with J gene TRBJ1-3; a weak D match, TRBD1 (6 bases). V was trimmed by 1 base and J by 3 bases, leaving 10 bases between them. Germline V gene sequence: CDR1 SGHTA, CDR2 FQGNSA. The CDR3 is made up of 15 amino acids. In nucleotides, the CDR3 is TGTGCCAGCAGCTTAGGGCAGGGGAATGGAAACACCATATATTTT. Its protein is CASSLGQGNGNTIYF.

This clone was found once. The chain recombines TRBV4-2 with TRBJ1-1, with TRBD1 as a possible D gene (5 bases). Trimming stripped 6 bases from V and 0 bases from J, with 11 bases between. CDR1 LGHNA and CDR2 YNFKEQ come from the germline V gene. The CDR3 runs 14 residues. CDR3 protein: CASSSRVVNTEAFF. Written as DNA, the CDR3 is TGTGCCAGCAGTAGCAGGGTTGTGAACACTGAAGCTTTCTTT.

This clone was recorded only once. The V and J genes are TRBV19 and TRBJ1-1; a weak D match, TRBD1 (6 bases). The CDR3 is made up of 14 amino acids. Per the germline V gene, CDR1 is LNHDA and CDR2 is SQIVND (reference sequence). Trimming removed 0 bases at V and 2 bases at J, with 7 bases between. CDR3 in amino acids: CASSIEGGNTEAFF. CDR3 sequence (DNA): TGTGCCAGTAGTATAGAAGGGGGTAACACTGAAGCTTTCTTT.

The J gene is TRBJ1-2, the V gene TRBV5-4, with 7 bases aligning to TRBD1. The ends lost 5 bases at V and 2 bases at J; junction bases unmatched: 9. The CDR3 extends over 15 amino acids. Germline-derived CDR1 and CDR2 are SGHNT and YYREEE (reference sequence). CDR3 DNA: TGTGCCAGCAGACAGCCGGACAGGAAAAACTATGGCTACACCTTC. Its translation is CASRQPDRKNYGYTF.

CDR3 residues: CASSHPLGELNTEAFF. CDR3 nucleotide sequence: TGTGCCAGCAGCCATCCCCTCGGAGAGTTGAACACTGAAGCTTTCTTT. V and J are TRBV5-4 and TRBJ1-1; D gene ambiguous. Germline V gives CDR1 SGHNT, CDR2 YYREEE (reference sequence). The CDR3 is 16 residues long. Deletions cut 4 bases from V and 0 bases from J, with 16 bases between.

V gene TRBV6-6 combines with J gene TRBJ2-1; D possibly corresponds to TRBD2 (5 bases). V was trimmed by 0 bases and J by 3 bases, leaving 9 bases between them. Germline V CDR1 and CDR2: MNHNY, SVGAGI (reference sequence). The CDR3 contains 15 residues. CDR3 DNA: TGTGCCAGCAGTTACTCGGAGAGGGTCTACAATGAGCAGTTCTTC. Its translation is CASSYSERVYNEQFF.

This rearrangement joins TRBV25-1 to TRBJ1-1; the match to TRBD1 covers 8 bases. CDR3 size: 14 residues. V lost 5 bases and J lost 11; bases outside the gene matches: 13. Germline V gene sequence: CDR1 MGHDK, CDR2 SYGVNS. The CDR3 coding sequence is TGTGCCAGCAGTCGTGGGACAGGTAAAGAAGTGGCTTTCTTT. Translation gives CASSRGTGKEVAFF. Filled out from reference TRBV25-1 and TRBJ1-1, the complete variable domain reads EADIYQTPRYLVIGTGKKITLECSQTMGHDKMYWYQQDPGMELHLIHYSYGVNSTEKGDLSSESTVSRIRTEHFPLTLESARPSHTSQYLCASSRGTGKEVAFFGQGTRLTVV.

Only a few counts were recorded for this clone. The chain is built from TRBV5-6 and TRBJ1-1, with unresolved D. This CDR3 comprises 14 residues. The germline V and J ends were trimmed by 0 bases and 0 bases, with 6 bases remaining between them. Germline V gene lookup returns CDR1 SGHDT and CDR2 YYEEEE. CDR3: CASSLGAMNTEAFF. The CDR3 nucleotides read TGTGCCAGCAGCTTGGGGGCGATGAACACTGAAGCTTTCTTT.

The gene calls are TRBV7-9 and TRBJ2-3, with 9 bases that match TRBD2. Trimming cost V 4 bases and J 2 bases; bases outside gene matches: 16. The V gene's germline CDR1 is SEHNR and CDR2 FQNEAQ (reference sequence). The CDR3 is made up of 19 amino acids. The chain's CDR3 is CASSSAGSGGFYVTDTQYF. The CDR3 nucleotides are TGTGCCAGCAGCTCTGCTGGGAGCGGGGGGTTTTATGTCACAGATACGCAGTATTTT.

The chain carries TRBV7-2 and TRBJ2-1, with D possibly TRBD2 on 6 matching bases. V was shortened by 3 bases and J by 4 bases, with 7 bases between the two germline ends. Looked up from germline, CDR1 is SGHTA and CDR2 is FQGNSA. This CDR3 contains 13 residues. CDR3 nucleotides: TGTGCCAGCAGCTTTGGGGGGTACAATGAGCAGTTCTTC. It translates to CASSFGGYNEQFF.

This CDR3 is CASSYDGTNLYEQYF. The DNA for the CDR3 is TGTGCCAGCAGTTACGATGGGACTAACCTCTACGAGCAGTACTTC. The rearrangement links TRBV6-5 to TRBJ2-7; 7 bases fit TRBD2. Germline CDR1 reads MNHEY; CDR2 reads SVGAGI. With V trimmed by 2 bases and J by 3 bases, 7 bases remained unmatched. This CDR3 comprises 15 residues.

V and J are TRBV5-6 and TRBJ1-1; D not certain. The CDR3 covers 14 residues. Germline V CDR1 and CDR2: SGHDT, YYEEEE. V was clipped by 4 bases and J by 4 bases, with 14 bases between them. This CDR3 is CASSANPTSTEAFF. The CDR3 DNA follows: TGTGCCAGCAGCGCTAATCCCACGAGCACTGAAGCTTTCTTT.

The chain couples TRBV11-2 to TRBJ2-4, with 12 bases lining up with TRBD2. This CDR3 contains 15 residues. Germline V gene data show CDR1 as SGHAT and CDR2 as FQNNGV. After removal of 8 bases from V and 2 bases from J, the junction contained 4 bases not matched to a gene. The CDR3 is CASRTSGTSKNIQYF. The DNA of the CDR3 is TGTGCCAGCCGGACTAGCGGGACATCCAAAAACATTCAGTACTTC. Full variable domain (remainder filled in from reference TRBV11-2 and TRBJ2-4): EAGVAQSPRYKIIEKRQSVAFWCNPISGHATLYWYQQILGQGPKLLIQFQNNGVVDDSQLPKDRFSAERLKGVDSTLKIQPAKLEDSAVYLCASRTSGTSKNIQYFGAGTRLSVL.

Here the CDR3 DNA reads TGTGCCAGCAGCTTGCCACAGGGGGCATCTTACGAGCAGTACTTC. Amino acids: CASSLPQGASYEQYF. This chain connects TRBV7-9 to TRBJ2-7, with 9 nucleotides matching TRBD1. The CDR3 spans 15 residues. V dropped 3 bases and J dropped 4; count of bases not matched to a gene: 7. Germline V gene data show CDR1 as SEHNR and CDR2 as FQNEAQ (reference sequence).

The V gene is TRBV6-1, the J gene TRBJ2-1, with 15 bases matching TRBD2. V lost 2 bases and J lost 7; bases outside the gene matches: 9. Per germline, CDR1 MNHNS and CDR2 SASEGT. This CDR3 spans 18 amino acids. CDR3 region: CASSEMGLAGGLWNEQFF. The DNA of the CDR3 is TGTGCCAGCAGTGAAATGGGACTAGCGGGAGGATTATGGAATGAGCAGTTCTTC.

This chain links TRBV7-3 with TRBJ2-1; TRBD2 matches 12 bases. The CDR3 consists of 15 residues. V trimming: 5 bases; J trimming: 6 bases; junction bases outside the gene matches: 5. Germline-derived CDR1 and CDR2 are SGHTA and FQGTGA. DNA of the CDR3: TGTGCCAGCAGCGCCTGGACTAGCGGGGTCAATGAGCAGTTCTTC. Residues: CASSAWTSGVNEQFF.

A few counts support this clone. The same CDR3 arises from other DNA sequences in this sample as well. The rearrangement links TRBV10-3 to TRBJ2-7; the D gene is possibly TRBD1 (6 bases). Germline loops: CDR1 ENHRY, CDR2 SYGVKD. The CDR3 has 14 residues. V was trimmed by 2 bases and J by 0 bases, leaving 8 bases between them. CDR3 nucleotides: TGTGCCATCAGTGAGAGGGGGTCCTCCTACGAGCAGTACTTC. It encodes CAISERGSSYEQYF.

The chain links TRBV6-5 to TRBJ1-5; weak D call: TRBD1 (6 bases). Per the germline V gene, CDR1 is MNHEY and CDR2 is SVGAGI. V was clipped by 4 bases and J by 3 bases, with 13 bases between them. The CDR3 consists of 15 residues. For the CDR3, the DNA is TGTGCCAGCAGTTTAGTGCAGGGGCTCAATCAGCCCCAGCATTTT. The encoded protein is CASSLVQGLNQPQHF.

The gene calls are TRBV25-1 and TRBJ2-5; 10 bases map to TRBD2. The length of the CDR3 is 17 residues. The V segment lost 3 bases and the J segment 0 bases; nucleotides outside the gene matches: 7. Germline V gene lookup returns CDR1 MGHDK and CDR2 SYGVNS. CDR3 residues: CASSESFGLADQETQYF. For the CDR3, the DNA is TGTGCCAGCAGTGAGAGCTTCGGACTAGCGGACCAAGAGACCCAGTACTTC.

V is TRBV10-3 and J is TRBJ1-1; tentatively, D is TRBD1 (5 bases). With 6 bases removed from V and 0 bases from J, the gap between germline ends came to 14 bases. Germline V CDR1 and CDR2: ENHRY, SYGVKD. CDR3 length equals 15 residues. DNA for the CDR3: TGTGCCATCAGGGCCGACAGCCTAATGAACACTGAAGCTTTCTTT. Translating it yields CAIRADSLMNTEAFF.

The J gene is TRBJ2-1, the V gene TRBV10-3, with 13 bases identical to TRBD2. J lost 2 bases, V lost 0 bases, and 1 base had no gene match. The CDR3 is 17 amino acids. Germline values: CDR1 ENHRY, CDR2 SYGVKD. CDR3 in amino acids: CAISESTSGRPYNEQFF. As DNA, the CDR3 is TGTGCCATCAGTGAGTCGACTAGCGGGAGGCCCTACAATGAGCAGTTCTTC.

The chain combines TRBV5-6 with TRBJ1-6, with 9 bases matching TRBD1. The CDR3 sequence is 16 residues long. Germline assignment: CDR1 SGHDT and CDR2 YYEEEE. The V gene end was trimmed by 4 bases and the J gene end by 8 bases; junction bases not matched to a gene: 10. CDR3 in amino acids: CASSTGTGIGDSPLHF. The CDR3 bases are TGTGCCAGCAGCACCGGGACAGGGATCGGGGATTCACCCCTCCACTTT.

This chain joins TRBV5-1 and TRBJ2-1; 12 nucleotides agree with TRBD2. CDR3 length equals 17 residues. The V gene end was trimmed by 1 base and the J gene end by 4 bases; junction bases not matched to a gene: 6. Germline CDR1 and CDR2: SGHRS and YFSETQ. As DNA, the CDR3 is TGCGCCAGCAGCTTGCTAGCGGGAGGGCCGATTTACAATGAGCAGTTCTTC. Its translation: CASSLLAGGPIYNEQFF.

This rearrangement joins TRBV30 to TRBJ1-5; TRBD1 might be the D (6 bases). The germline V gene encodes CDR1 GTSNPN and CDR2 SVGIG (reference sequence). Trimming shortened V by 2 bases and J by 0 bases, and 23 bases separated the two germline ends. This CDR3 contains 19 residues. The CDR3 DNA follows: TGTGCCTGGAGTAGAGGGGATGGGGGAAGGGGGTATAGCAATCAGCCCCAGCATTTT. Its protein product is CAWSRGDGGRGYSNQPQHF.

This clone was detected once. The chain combines TRBV10-3 with TRBJ1-4; D not resolved. The CDR3 is 17 residues long. Trimming stripped 2 bases from V and 0 bases from J, with 13 bases between. Germline V gives CDR1 ENHRY, CDR2 SYGVKD. The chain's CDR3 is CAISERPLSATNEKLFF. The CDR3 bases are TGTGCCATCAGTGAGCGTCCGTTATCAGCAACTAATGAAAAACTGTTTTTT.

Comments on this clone: Germline is not matched at one junction end, which may reflect a read error. The V and J genes are TRBV2 and TRBJ2-5, with D possibly TRBD1 on 5 matching bases. The germline V gene has CDR1 SNHLY and CDR2 FYNNEI. The CDR3 sequence is 16 residues long. The CDR3 bases are TGTGCCAGCACCCCCGATCTGATTGCAGGGATAGAGGCCCAGTACTTC. It encodes CASTPDLIAGIEAQYF.

The chain carries TRBV9 and TRBJ2-1; no clear D gene. The CDR3 runs 13 residues. Per the germline V gene, CDR1 is SGDLS and CDR2 is YYNGEE. Deletions cut 0 bases from V and 5 bases from J, with 6 bases between. In DNA form, the CDR3 reads TGTGCCAGCAGCGTAGCAATAGACAATGAGCAGTTCTTC. Translation: CASSVAIDNEQFF.

The chain is built from TRBV9 and TRBJ1-5; D unclear. This CDR3 spans 14 amino acids. Trimming took off 0 bases at V and 7 bases at J, with 11 bases between the two ends. Per germline, CDR1 SGDLS and CDR2 YYNGEE. The DNA of the CDR3 is TGTGCCAGCAGCGTAGCCCCCGAGGCGCAGCCCCAGCATTTT. This codes for CASSVAPEAQPQHF.